Sequencing of this TCR beta chain was carried out in a study of T-cell reconstitution after alpha-beta-depleted transplantation in children. Unique molecular identifiers were incorporated into the prepared TCRbeta library. TCRdb re-derived calls from the PCR reads in MiXCR, one entry per CDR3 protein. The sample includes more than 200,000 distinct CDR3 sequences, about 26% of them seen just once. There are 17 residues in the CDR3. Sequenced here: PBMCs, sampled before TCRalphabeta/CD19-depleted stem cell transplant. The origin of this receptor is a girl aged 2 to 10 with Fanconi anemia, due to receive a stem cell transplant. The chain has TRBV21-1 and TRBJ2-3. TRBV21-1 is an annotated pseudogene. CDR3 in amino acids: CASSKPLAEKPTDTQYF. CDR3 nucleotide sequence: TGTGCCAGCAGCAAGCCCTTAGCGGAGAAGCCCACAGATACGCAGTATTTT.